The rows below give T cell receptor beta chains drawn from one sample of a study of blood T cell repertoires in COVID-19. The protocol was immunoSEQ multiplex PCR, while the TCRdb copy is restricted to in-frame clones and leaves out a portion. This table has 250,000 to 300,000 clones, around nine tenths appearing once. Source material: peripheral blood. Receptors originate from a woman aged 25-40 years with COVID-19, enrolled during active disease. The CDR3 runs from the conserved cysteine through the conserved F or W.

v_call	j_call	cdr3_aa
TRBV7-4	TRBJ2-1	CASSPGPLAGGNEQFF
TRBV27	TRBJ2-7	CASSLGPGWGGEQYF
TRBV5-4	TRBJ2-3	CASTGLAGVRTDTQYF
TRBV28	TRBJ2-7	CASSKYYEQYF
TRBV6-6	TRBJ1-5	CASSLLWTGEDNQPQHF
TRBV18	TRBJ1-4	CASSSTGANEKLFF
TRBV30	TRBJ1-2	CAWDPGTGEGYTF
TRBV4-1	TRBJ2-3	CASSPFGTGGNIDTQYF
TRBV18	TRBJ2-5	CASSPLHRDIFETQYF
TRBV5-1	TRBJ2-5	CASSTKETQYF
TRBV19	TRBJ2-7	CASGGGTANYPRPFKSSYEQYF
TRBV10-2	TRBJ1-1	CASSAQGAGTEAFF
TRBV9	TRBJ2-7	CASSVDGTSGIYEQYF
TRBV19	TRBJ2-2	CASSIQGGGTGELFF
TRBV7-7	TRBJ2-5	CASSLGTGGPGETQYF